Reported below is one T cell receptor beta chain. Its antigen is unknown. Looked up from germline, CDR1 is LGHDT and CDR2 is YNNKEL (reference sequence). CDR3 length: 19 amino acids. V dropped 1 base and J dropped 3 bases, with 22 bases sitting between them. Random-hexamer reverse transcription was applied to about 0.5 to 1 ug RNA. It was immunoSEQ multiplex PCR that amplified TCR beta CDR3 across 54 Vbeta and 13 Jbeta. TCRdb fed the immunoSEQ multiplex PCR reads into MiXCR, producing one record per CDR3 protein. Of about 160,000 distinct CDR3 sequences in the sample, about 93% were seen once. Healthy donors were controls matched for age and sex. Negative isolation yielded the CD8+ and CD4+ T cells, while FACS enriched the TEMRA cells. These data belong to a study of CD8 T cells in Susac syndrome. Study-level results: The study's TCR sequencing and HLA analysis covered a relatively small number of individuals, and the study acknowledged this.

J is TRBJ2-1 and V is TRBV3-1; D possibly corresponds to TRBD1 (5 bases). The sample comprised CD4+ T cells from PBMCs. The clonotype was recovered from a human donor in good health. The CDR3 coding sequence is TGTGCCAGCAGCCAAGTGTTACAGGCCATCCGCCCATTCTACAATGAGCAGTTCTTC. This gives the protein CASSQVLQAIRPFYNEQFF.